The source of this TCR beta chain is a study of technical replicates of blood from a handful of donors. TCRdb's table, derived via immunoSEQ multiplex PCR, lists solely in-frame clones and lacks some. The repertoire consists of roughly 6,900 clones, with almost 97% occurring once and the leading ten covering 5.5% to 8.5%. In regard to this clone: The junction departs from germline at one end; a sequencing error may be responsible.

The CDR3 sequence is 13 residues long. Germline V gene lookup returns CDR1 MDHEN and CDR2 SYDVKM. The receptor was isolated from a human donor in good health. Sequences were obtained from PBMCs. V gene TRBV28 combines with J gene TRBJ2-2, with TRBD1 as a possible D gene (5 bases). CDR3 DNA: TGTGCTAGCACAGGTCAGAACACCGGGGAGCTGTTTTTT. It encodes CASTGQNTGELFF.